One and the same sample provided the 29 T cell receptor beta chains below, sequenced in a study of T cells after yellow fever vaccination (dated by TCRdb to about 2019). The library was generated by 5' RACE. The run used an Illumina NovaSeq 6000. The public sequencing data were trimmed at Q25 with fastp and processed into clonotypes with MiXCR by TCRdb, which kept only in-frame beta chains. Identical CDR3 protein sequences are pooled into one entry, listed with their most common genes and DNA. This sample holds 11,000 to 15,000 distinct CDR3 sequences; less than 7.5% were observed only once. 1.5% to 2% of the sample is held by the ten biggest clonotypes. Reading the label with the study, this specimen's treatment or condition is: live attenuated yellow fever vaccine strain. The source material was PBMCs, either bulk or a sorted T-cell subset (CD4+, CD8+, memory, or dextramer-sorted; not recorded which), sampled on the day of the yellow fever booster vaccination. These receptors were taken from a man aged 18-30 years who received the YFV17D yellow fever vaccine.

Ten or more counts support this clonotype. The V and J genes are TRBV6-2 or TRBV6-3 and TRBJ1-1, with 9 bases aligning to TRBD1. V shed 6 bases, J shed 4 bases, and the junction held 6 bases outside the gene matches. Looked up from germline, CDR1 is MNHEY and CDR2 is SVGEGT. The CDR3 length is 14 residues. For the CDR3, the DNA is TGTGCCAGCAGCCCGACAGGGGGAGGCACTGAAGCTTTCTTT. Protein sequence: CASSPTGGGTEAFF.

At least ten counts were recorded for this clonotype. This chain uses TRBV11-2 with TRBJ2-7; 7 bases align to TRBD1. There are 15 residues in the CDR3. Trimming cost V 1 base and J 2 bases; bases outside gene matches: 5. The germline V gene has CDR1 SGHAT and CDR2 FQNNGV. This CDR3 is CASSLGSGTAYEQYV. The CDR3 nucleotides are TGTGCCAGCAGCTTAGGCTCAGGGACAGCCTACGAGCAGTACGTC.

At least ten counts were recorded for this clonotype. The J gene is TRBJ2-5, the V gene TRBV20-1; 16 nucleotides line up with TRBD2. Losses at the gene ends were 6 bases for V and 4 bases for J; bases not matched to a gene: 11. This CDR3 is built from 17 residues. The germline gives CDR1 DFQATT, CDR2 SNEGSKA (reference sequence). CDR3 residues: CSATSGTSGGAGETQYF. In nucleotides, the CDR3 is TGCAGTGCAACCTCCGGGACTAGCGGGGGGGCCGGAGAGACCCAGTACTTC.

By frequency in the sample, this clonotype is medium-sized. The genes are TRBV11-2 and TRBJ2-1; the D gene is possibly TRBD1 (5 bases). The germline gives CDR1 SGHAT, CDR2 FQNNGV. Trimming left V 3 bases short and J 3 bases short, with 9 bases between. The CDR3 length is 14 residues. CDR3 sequence: CASSLGQLYNEQFF. CDR3 coding DNA: TGTGCCAGCAGCTTGGGGCAACTCTACAATGAGCAGTTCTTC.

This clonotype was seen many times. The J gene is TRBJ1-6, the V gene TRBV7-9; D is uncertain. CDR1 and CDR2 (germline): SEHNR, FQNEAQ (reference sequence). CDR3 size: 13 residues. V lost 1 base and J lost 9, with 7 bases in between. CDR3 loop: CASSLDYTSPLHF. CDR3 in DNA: TGTGCCAGCAGCTTAGATTACACTTCACCCCTCCACTTT.

This clonotype is labeled as medium-sized. The rearrangement uses TRBV10-3 and TRBJ2-3, with TRBD1 as a possible D gene (5 bases). This CDR3 is built from 13 residues. The germline V gene encodes CDR1 ENHRY and CDR2 SYGVKD. V lost 4 bases to trimming and J lost 1 base, with 6 bases between them. The CDR3 DNA reads as TGTGCCATCAGTGTCAGGGGCACAGATACGCAGTATTTT. This sequence encodes CAISVRGTDTQYF.

A few counts support this clonotype. DNA of the CDR3: TGTGCCAGCAGCGGAGGGACAGGGGAAGAGACCCAGTACTTC. Its translation: CASSGGTGEETQYF. V is TRBV5-5 and J is TRBJ2-5, with 10 bases identical to TRBD1. Trimming cost V 4 bases and J 3 bases; bases outside gene matches: 3. The germline gives CDR1 SGHKS, CDR2 YYEKEE (reference sequence). The CDR3 is 14 amino acids.

This clonotype was detected many times. The CDR3 DNA sequence: TGTGCCAGCAGCTCGGACAGGTCCGGGGAGCTGTTTTTT. Translating gives CASSSDRSGELFF. The chain carries TRBV7-6 and TRBJ2-2; 7 bases line up with TRBD1. V shed 4 bases and J 6 bases; nucleotides not matched to a gene: 2. CDR1 SGHVS and CDR2 FNYEAQ come from the germline V gene. This CDR3 region has 13 residues.

Ten or more counts support this clonotype. The chain employs TRBV6-6 and TRBJ2-1, with a weak D call TRBD2 (7 bases). Trimming shortened V by 2 bases and J by 6 bases, and 23 bases separated the two germline ends. The CDR3 length is 18 residues. Germline V gene sequence: CDR1 MNHNY, CDR2 SVGAGI (reference sequence). The CDR3 region has the DNA TGTGCCAGCAGTTACCGGAACGCGCGGGGGCCCATGAGCAATGAGCAGTTCTTC. Protein: CASSYRNARGPMSNEQFF.

This clonotype was counted many times. The gene calls are TRBV27 and TRBJ1-1; possible D gene TRBD1, 5 bases. CDR1 and CDR2 from the germline V gene are MNHEY and SMNVEV (reference sequence). V was shortened by 6 bases and J by 1 base, with 18 bases between the two germline ends. The CDR3 contains 16 residues. This CDR3 reads CASRSSPGRENTEAFF. CDR3 in DNA: TGTGCCAGCAGAAGTTCACCGGGACGAGAGAACACTGAAGCTTTCTTT.

This clonotype is medium-sized. The chain joins TRBV6-4 to TRBJ1-2; a possible D gene is TRBD1 (6 bases). Trimming shortened V by 2 bases and J by 9 bases, and 16 bases separated the two germline ends. Germline CDR1 reads MRHNA; CDR2 reads SNTAGT. CDR3 size: 14 residues. DNA of the CDR3: TGTGCCAGCAGTGACCCAGACAGGCGCGGGAGCTACACCTTC. Its protein product is CASSDPDRRGSYTF.

This clonotype is judged medium-sized. The chain couples TRBV11-2 to TRBJ2-3; TRBD1 aligns across 8 bases. The germline gives CDR1 SGHAT, CDR2 FQNNGV. This CDR3 contains 13 residues. Trimming at V came to 3 bases and at J to 7 bases, leaving 3 bases not matched to a gene. CDR3 sequence (DNA): TGTGCCAGCAGCTTGGACAGGGACCATACGCAGTATTTT. Its protein is CASSLDRDHTQYF.

In its sample, this clonotype ranks as medium-sized. The V call is TRBV10-3, the J call TRBJ2-5; D not resolved. Germline CDR1 ENHRY, CDR2 SYGVKD. CDR3 size: 15 residues. V lost 2 bases and J 1 base, leaving 11 bases between the germline ends. The chain's CDR3 is CAISEGQPSQETQYF. The CDR3 nucleotides read TGTGCCATCAGTGAGGGTCAACCAAGCCAAGAGACCCAGTACTTC.

This clonotype appeared many times. The chain couples TRBV7-3 to TRBJ2-2, with a tentative D call TRBD1 (7 bases). Looked up from germline, CDR1 is SGHTA and CDR2 is FQGTGA. The CDR3 loop spans 16 amino acids. V gave up 2 bases and J gave up 0 bases, with 10 bases separating them. CDR3 DNA: TGTGCCAGCAGCTTACGCGGGACAGCGAACACCGGGGAGCTGTTTTTT. This gives the protein CASSLRGTANTGELFF.

This clonotype occurred many times. The chain combines TRBV12-3 or TRBV12-4 with TRBJ1-5; D might be TRBD1 (5 bases). V dropped 5 bases and J dropped 11 bases, with 22 bases sitting between them. There are 15 residues in the CDR3. CDR3 DNA sequence: TGTGCCAGCAGTCCCATGAAGGGGACCGCTATAGCCCAGCATTTT. Protein: CASSPMKGTAIAQHF.

This clonotype was recorded many times. The CDR3 here is CAIKGDNEQFF. The CDR3 nucleotides are TGTGCCATCAAGGGGGACAATGAGCAGTTCTTC. The V call is TRBV24-1, the J call TRBJ2-1; D is possibly TRBD1 (6 bases). Germline V CDR1 and CDR2: KGHDR, SFDVKD. The CDR3 extends over 11 amino acids. V dropped 11 bases and J dropped 5 bases, with 9 bases sitting between them.

By frequency in the sample, this clonotype is medium-sized (0.01 to 0.1%). V is TRBV12-3 or TRBV12-4 and J is TRBJ2-5; D is unresolved. Trimming cost V 7 bases and J 7 bases, with 16 bases left between them. This CDR3 is built from 13 residues. CDR3 sequence: CASIPPGSGTQYF. For the CDR3, the DNA is TGTGCCAGCATCCCCCCGGGCTCTGGGACCCAGTACTTC.

This clonotype was recorded many times. The rearrangement joins TRBV14 to TRBJ1-2; 7 bases line up with TRBD1. Losses at the gene ends were 0 bases for V and 1 base for J; bases not matched to a gene: 5. The CDR3 is 16 residues long. Germline V gene lookup returns CDR1 SGHDN and CDR2 FVKESK. For the CDR3, the DNA is TGTGCCAGCAGCCAAGAACCGGGACAGCTTAACTATGGCTACACCTTC. This codes for CASSQEPGQLNYGYTF.

By share, this clonotype ranks as medium-sized. V is TRBV5-5 and J is TRBJ1-2; perhaps TRBD1 as D (6 bases). The CDR3 consists of 16 residues. Germline V gene sequence: CDR1 SGHKS, CDR2 YYEKEE (reference sequence). With 1 base removed from V and 4 bases from J, the gap between germline ends came to 17 bases. The CDR3 reads CASSLTYRASAYGYTF. Here the CDR3 DNA reads TGTGCCAGCAGCTTGACCTACAGGGCTTCGGCCTATGGCTACACCTTC. The variable domain in full, completed from reference TRBV5-5 and TRBJ1-2, reads DAGVTQSPTHLIKTRGQQVTLRCSPISGHKSVSWYQQVLGQGPQFIFQYYEKEERGRGNFPDRFSARQFPNYSSELNVNALLLGDSALYLCASSLTYRASAYGYTFGSGTRLTVV.

At least ten counts were recorded for this clonotype. The J gene is TRBJ2-4, the V gene TRBV7-9; tentatively, D is TRBD1 (5 bases). Deletions cut 5 bases from V and 9 bases from J, with 17 bases between. The CDR3 sequence is 14 residues long. Germline CDR1 SEHNR, CDR2 FQNEAQ (reference sequence). CDR3 region: CASSHLRQGGIQYF. As DNA, the CDR3 is TGTGCCAGCAGCCACCTCCGGCAGGGTGGCATTCAGTACTTC.

The table lists this clonotype with many counts. The rearrangement links TRBV6-5 to TRBJ2-5, with D possibly being TRBD2 (6 bases). V was cut by 5 bases and J by 2 bases, with 12 bases left in between. Germline V gene data show CDR1 as MNHEY and CDR2 as SVGAGI. This CDR3 spans 14 amino acids. The CDR3, as DNA: TGTGCCAGCAGTCGACGTGGGGGGCAAGAGACCCAGTACTTC. It encodes CASSRRGGQETQYF.

This clonotype has a count of ten or more. V and J are TRBV5-8 and TRBJ1-5; D is possibly TRBD1 (5 bases). The CDR3 has 15 residues. CDR1 SGHTS and CDR2 YDEGEE come from the germline V gene. Trimming cost V 2 bases and J 2 bases, with 11 bases left between them. CDR3 loop: CASSFGTAGNQPQHF. In nucleotides, the CDR3 is TGTGCCAGCAGCTTTGGGACTGCGGGCAATCAGCCCCAGCATTTT.

This clonotype was counted many times. This chain links TRBV7-2 with TRBJ1-1; tentatively, D is TRBD1 (6 bases). V lost 1 base and J lost 1, with 10 bases in between. The CDR3 spans 15 residues. Germline V gene data show CDR1 as SGHTA and CDR2 as FQGNSA. In DNA, the CDR3 is TGTGCCAGCAGCTTAGTGGGGGGCGGGAACACTGAAGCTTTCTTT. Translating it yields CASSLVGGGNTEAFF.

By share, this clonotype ranks as medium-sized. This chain connects TRBV6-6 to TRBJ2-5; 10 bases align to TRBD2. CDR3 length: 18 residues. Germline V CDR1 and CDR2: MNHNY, SVGAGI (reference sequence). J gave up 5 bases and V 5 bases, and 17 bases lay outside the gene matches. DNA for the CDR3: TGTGCCAGCAGTCCCTGGGTAGCGGGGGGCCAACAGGTGGAGACCCAGTACTTC. This sequence encodes CASSPWVAGGQQVETQYF.

This clonotype was counted at least ten times. The chain combines TRBV7-2 with TRBJ1-1; D possibly corresponds to TRBD1 (5 bases). The V end was cut by 2 bases, the J end by 5 bases, with 9 bases between. The germline gives CDR1 SGHTA, CDR2 FQGNSA. The length of the CDR3 is 13 residues. For the CDR3, the DNA is TGTGCCAGCAGCTTACAGGGACGAACTGAAGCTTTCTTT. It translates to CASSLQGRTEAFF.

This clonotype rates as medium-sized. The rearrangement joins TRBV12-3 or TRBV12-4 to TRBJ2-7; 11 bases match TRBD1. This CDR3 is 15 amino acids long. V lost 6 bases and J lost 0; bases outside the gene matches: 4. The CDR3 DNA sequence: TGTGCCAGCAGGAGAGGGACAGGGGGCTCCTACGAGCAGTACTTC. Translating it yields CASRRGTGGSYEQYF.

This clonotype appeared many times. This chain connects TRBV3-1 to TRBJ2-1, with D tentatively TRBD2 (6 bases). This CDR3 comprises 17 residues. Germline V gene sequence: CDR1 LGHDT, CDR2 YNNKEL (reference sequence). V gave up 4 bases and J gave up 7 bases, with 23 bases separating them. The CDR3 coding sequence is TGTGCCAGCAGCCCACGACCCAGCGTGGGGGGATGGAATGAGCAGTTCTTC. Its translation: CASSPRPSVGGWNEQFF.

This clonotype has at least ten counts. The V gene is TRBV5-1, the J gene TRBJ2-5, with unresolved D. Looked up from germline, CDR1 is SGHRS and CDR2 is YFSETQ. V was trimmed by 5 bases and J by 5 bases, leaving 13 bases between them. The CDR3 runs to 13 residues. The CDR3 DNA sequence: TGCGCCAGCAGGCTTGGTTACCGGGAGACCCAGTACTTC. Residues: CASRLGYRETQYF. Looking up the rest from reference TRBV5-1 and TRBJ2-5 gives the full variable domain: KAGVTQTPRYLIKTRGQQVTLSCSPISGHRSVSWYQQTPGQGLQFLFEYFSETQRNKGNFPGRFSGRQFSNSRSEMNVSTLELGDSALYLCASRLGYRETQYFGPGTRLLVL.

This clonotype was observed at least ten times. At one end, the junction sequence differs from germline, possibly due to a read error. This rearrangement joins TRBV20-1 to TRBJ2-1, with unresolved D. The CDR3 sequence is 13 residues long. Germline V lookup: CDR1 DFQATT, CDR2 SNEGSKA (reference sequence). The CDR3 region is CSARVSAGAEQFF. CDR3 in DNA: TGCAGTGCAAGAGTCTCGGCAGGAGCTGAGCAGTTCTTC.